These T cell receptor beta chains were read from a single sample in a study of early T cells in non-severe SARS-CoV-2 infection. One entry per CDR3 protein results from TCRdb running MiXCR on the 5' RACE reads. Among more than 80,000 distinct CDR3 sequences listed, approximately 10% were seen once. The sequenced sample consisted of whole blood. The receptors here all came from an adult who was a healthcare worker with PCR-confirmed SARS-CoV-2 infection or an uninfected control (not recorded which). CDR3s include the opening cysteine and the closing phenylalanine or tryptophan. Fields, in order: clone size, V gene, J gene, D gene, CDR3 protein, CDR3 DNA. The D gene is left open where the match is weak. Rows may omit the clone size; those that give it use once, few, many or a size class.

.	TRBV3-1	TRBJ2-3	.	CASSQSAFGDTQYF	TGTGCCAGCAGCCAGTCCGCCTTCGGAGATACGCAGTATTTT
many	TRBV7-8	TRBJ1-5	TRBD1	CASSGRDRGRYQPQHF	TGTGCCAGCAGCGGGAGGGACAGGGGGCGATATCAGCCCCAGCATTTT
many	TRBV7-3	TRBJ2-1	TRBD2	CASSLGLWTSREQFF	TGTGCCAGCAGCTTAGGGCTGTGGACTAGTAGGGAGCAGTTCTTC
many	TRBV28	TRBJ2-7	TRBD2	CATTAGDTYEQYF	TGTGCCACCACAGCGGGAGACACCTACGAGCAGTACTTC
.	TRBV11-3	TRBJ1-1	.	CASSLTQSTEAFF	TGTGCCAGCAGCTTAACCCAGAGCACTGAAGCTTTCTTT
few	TRBV10-3	TRBJ2-1	TRBD2	CAISEAGLAGGPYEQFF	TGTGCCATCAGTGAGGCCGGACTAGCGGGAGGGCCCTATGAGCAGTTCTTC
few	TRBV7-3	TRBJ2-3	TRBD2	CASSSTSRRLAGGDTQYF	TGTGCCAGCAGCTCTACATCCCGAAGACTAGCGGGAGGGGATACGCAGTATTTT
few	TRBV11-3	TRBJ2-3	TRBD2	CASSSTSGGAGRTDTQYF	TGTGCCAGCAGCTCCACTAGCGGGGGGGCCGGCCGCACAGATACGCAGTATTTT
many	TRBV5-4	TRBJ2-5	.	CASSLGQPPPETQYF	TGTGCCAGCAGCTTGGGCCAGCCTCCCCCGGAGACCCAGTACTTC
few	TRBV3-1	TRBJ1-5	.	CASSQAGVSQPQHF	TGTGCCAGCAGCCAAGCAGGGGTCTCTCAGCCCCAGCATTTT
few	TRBV2	TRBJ1-5	.	CASSGTTGFDQPQHF	TGTGCCAGCAGTGGGACAACAGGGTTCGATCAGCCCCAGCATTTT
few	TRBV11-3	TRBJ2-1	TRBD1	CASSPRQGIYNEQFF	TGTGCCAGCAGCCCCAGACAGGGGATATACAATGAGCAGTTCTTC
many	TRBV27	TRBJ1-1	.	CASSFSWGNTEAFF	TGTGCCAGCAGTTTTTCTTGGGGGAACACTGAAGCTTTCTTT
few	TRBV18	TRBJ2-7	TRBD2	CASSPEGGEYEQYF	TGTGCCAGCTCGCCCGAGGGAGGGGAGTACGAGCAGTACTTC
.	TRBV28	TRBJ2-7	TRBD1	CASSQSDRVVYEQYF	TGTGCCAGCAGCCAATCGGACAGGGTTGTTTACGAGCAGTACTTC
.	TRBV20-1	TRBJ1-4	TRBD1	CSATRTGRNEKLFF	TGCAGTGCTACCCGGACAGGACGTAATGAAAAACTGTTTTTT